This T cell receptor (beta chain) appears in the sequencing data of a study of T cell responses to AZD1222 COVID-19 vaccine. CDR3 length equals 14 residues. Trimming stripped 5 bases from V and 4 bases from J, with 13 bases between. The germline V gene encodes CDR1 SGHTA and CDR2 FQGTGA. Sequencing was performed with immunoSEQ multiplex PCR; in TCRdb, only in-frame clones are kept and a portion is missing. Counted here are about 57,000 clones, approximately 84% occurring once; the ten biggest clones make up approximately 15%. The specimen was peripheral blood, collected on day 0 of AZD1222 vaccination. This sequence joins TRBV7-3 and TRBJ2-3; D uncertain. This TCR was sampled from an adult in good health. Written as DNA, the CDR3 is TGTGCCAGCAGCCGCGATGCCCCTCCAGATACGCAGTATTTT. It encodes CASSRDAPPDTQYF.